A single sample gave rise to the 4 T cell receptor beta chains below, sequenced in a study of shared clonotypes between healthy human individuals. Profiling relied on immunoSEQ multiplex PCR, and the TCRdb table lists in-frame clones only, not all of them. The sample consists of roughly 640,000 clones, roughly 97% of them appearing once. Specimen: naive CD4+ T cells sorted from blood. Subset specified: CD45RA+ positively selected. All receptors derive from a woman in her thirties in good health.

The gene calls are TRBV2 and TRBJ1-3; unclear D gene. The CDR3 is 13 amino acids. The V end was cut by 6 bases, the J end by 0 bases, with 6 bases between. Germline CDR1 SNHLY, CDR2 FYNNEI. The CDR3 spells CASRQDSGNTIYF. The CDR3 DNA sequence: TGTGCCAGCAGGCAGGACTCTGGAAACACCATATATTTT.

This rearrangement joins TRBV4-1 to TRBJ1-4; no reliable D call. Germline-derived CDR1 and CDR2 are MGHRA and YSYEKL. Deletions cut 1 base from V and 5 bases from J, with 11 bases between. The CDR3 has 15 amino acids. CDR3 coding DNA: TGCGCCAGCAGCCAAGTAGGGCCGGGGAATGAAAAACTGTTTTTT. Amino acid sequence: CASSQVGPGNEKLFF.

The V and J genes are TRBV28 and TRBJ1-5, with D unclear. The CDR3 extends over 14 amino acids. Per the germline V gene, CDR1 is MDHEN and CDR2 is SYDVKM. V lost 11 bases, J lost 4 bases, and 18 bases lay in between. The CDR3, as DNA: TGTGCCGCCTACACCGACGATCGTAATCAGCCCCAGCATTTT. It specifies CAAYTDDRNQPQHF. The full variable domain, rest sourced from reference TRBV28 and TRBJ1-5, is DVKVTQSSRYLVKRTGEKVFLECVQDMDHENMFWYRQDPGLGLRLIYFSYDVKMKEKGDIPEGYSVSREKKERFSLILESASTNQTSMYLCAAYTDDRNQPQHFGDGTRLSIL.

The chain links TRBV2 to TRBJ2-5; D unresolved. The V gene's germline CDR1 is SNHLY and CDR2 FYNNEI. CDR3 length: 14 residues. V was cut by 1 base and J by 5 bases, with 11 bases left in between. The CDR3 DNA is TGTGCCAGCAGTGAAGGAAGGTACATGGAGACCCAGTACTTC. As protein: CASSEGRYMETQYF. Filled out from reference TRBV2 and TRBJ2-5, the complete variable domain reads EPEVTQTPSHQVTQMGQEVILRCVPISNHLYFYWYRQILGQKVEFLVSFYNNEISEKSEIFDDQFSVERPDGSNFTLKIRSTKLEDSAMYFCASSEGRYMETQYFGPGTRLLVL.